The 3 T cell receptor beta chains presented below share a single source sample, sequenced in a study of memory CD8 T cells in hepatitis C reinfection. Time point indicated: peak reinfection, 3 to 8 weeks after reinfection detection. TCR sequencing was done directly ex vivo on sorted cells, without expansion in vitro. The protocol was immunoSEQ multiplex PCR, while the TCRdb copy is restricted to in-frame clones and leaves out a portion. The sample lists 35,000 to 55,000 clones; around nine tenths were seen once. The sample consisted of naive CD8+ T cells sorted from blood. These receptors were taken from a young man with hepatitis C virus infection.

This chain uses TRBV9 with TRBJ2-3, with D possibly TRBD2 on 6 matching bases. CDR1 and CDR2 from the germline V gene are SGDLS and YYNGEE. This CDR3 is built from 15 residues. V lost 4 bases, J lost 2 bases, and 14 bases lay in between. CDR3 DNA sequence: TGTGCCAGCAGCCCCCCGGGACTCTTCACAGATACGCAGTATTTT. It specifies CASSPPGLFTDTQYF.

This chain links TRBV6-5 with TRBJ1-2; 9 nucleotides line up with TRBD1. Per germline, CDR1 MNHEY and CDR2 SVGAGI. Trimming at V came to 5 bases and at J to 4 bases, leaving 2 bases not matched to a gene. This CDR3 has 13 residues. The CDR3 coding sequence is TGTGCCAGCAGTCCGGACAGGGGCTATGGCTACACCTTC. Its protein is CASSPDRGYGYTF.

Here the CDR3 DNA reads TGTGCCAGCAATCTAGCGGGAGAGGGTACTTGGACCGGGGAGCTGTTTTTT. Its protein product is CASNLAGEGTWTGELFF. The gene calls are TRBV28 and TRBJ2-2; 10 nucleotides align to TRBD2. With 7 bases clipped from V and 5 bases from J, the junction kept 13 bases outside the gene matches. Germline V gene lookup returns CDR1 MDHEN and CDR2 SYDVKM. The CDR3 length is 17 residues.